Shown below are 27 T cell receptor beta chains from a single sample sequenced in a study of OX40 agonist ivuxolimab in advanced cancers. Using immunoSEQ multiplex PCR, the repertoire was profiled, and TCRdb retains in-frame clones only, with some absent. The profile shows approximately 58,000 clones, 85% of them singletons. The sequences come from CD4+ or CD8+ T cells sorted from blood, collected in a trial of the OX40 agonist ivuxolimab. The origin of the receptors is an adult with an advanced solid tumor such as melanoma, head and neck, liver or kidney cancer.

The genes are TRBV19 and TRBJ2-5, with 7 bases lining up with TRBD2. The CDR3 spans 13 residues. The germline gives CDR1 LNHDA, CDR2 SQIVND (reference sequence). V lost 5 bases, J lost 9 bases, and 9 bases stayed unmatched. CDR3 amino acids: CASSGAGVRAQYF. CDR3 DNA: TGTGCCAGTAGTGGTGCGGGGGTACGGGCCCAGTACTTC.

The genes are TRBV7-2 and TRBJ1-2, with 7 bases that match TRBD1. V lost 3 bases, J lost 8 bases, and 6 bases stayed unmatched. This CDR3 region has 13 residues. Germline values: CDR1 SGHTA, CDR2 FQGNSA. The CDR3 here is CASSLTGWRGYTF. CDR3 nucleotides: TGTGCCAGCAGCTTGACAGGGTGGCGGGGCTACACCTTC.

This chain connects TRBV5-1 to TRBJ2-1; 12 positions agree with TRBD2. Germline V CDR1 and CDR2: SGHRS, YFSETQ. V gave up 3 bases and J gave up 3 bases; unmatched junction bases: 16. This CDR3 spans 20 amino acids. CDR3 loop: CASSSGLAGWEMGLYNEQFF. Written as DNA, the CDR3 is TGCGCCAGCAGCTCCGGACTAGCGGGATGGGAGATGGGTCTCTACAATGAGCAGTTCTTC.

This rearrangement joins TRBV27 to TRBJ2-3; 9 bases fit TRBD1. Germline V CDR1 and CDR2: MNHEY, SMNVEV (reference sequence). The J segment lost 4 bases and the V segment lost 6 bases, leaving 11 bases of the junction unmatched. There are 16 residues in the CDR3. CDR3 amino acids: CASRRNTGGAADTQYF. The CDR3, as DNA: TGTGCCAGCAGGAGGAATACAGGGGGCGCCGCAGATACGCAGTATTTT.

V usage is TRBV9 and J usage is TRBJ1-6, with D hard to call. V was pared by 4 bases and J by 8 bases, with 13 bases between. The CDR3 loop spans 14 amino acids. CDR1 is SGDLS and CDR2 is YYNGEE in the germline V gene. The CDR3 region has the DNA TGTGCCAGCAGCTTTAGCCCTTTTGATTCACCCCTCCACTTT. It translates to CASSFSPFDSPLHF.

The chain recombines TRBV30 with TRBJ1-2; D is unresolved. Trimming took off 4 bases at V and 7 bases at J, with 10 bases between the two ends. Germline CDR1 reads GTSNPN; CDR2 reads SVGIG (reference sequence). The CDR3 runs to 11 residues. The CDR3 loop is CAWNKVSGYTF. Written as DNA, the CDR3 is TGTGCCTGGAACAAGGTGTCTGGCTACACCTTC.

The chain recombines TRBV9 with TRBJ1-1, with D unresolved. Germline V gene data show CDR1 as SGDLS and CDR2 as YYNGEE. The germline V and J ends were trimmed by 0 bases and 5 bases, with 8 bases remaining between them. This CDR3 spans 13 amino acids. This CDR3 is CASSVALGTEAFF. In DNA, the CDR3 is TGTGCCAGCAGCGTAGCTTTGGGGACTGAAGCTTTCTTT.

This clone showed up just a few times. This sequence joins TRBV5-1 and TRBJ2-7, with 7 bases that match TRBD2. This CDR3 contains 14 residues. Germline V gene data show CDR1 as SGHRS and CDR2 as YFSETQ. J gave up 4 bases and V 4 bases, and 8 bases lay outside the gene matches. The CDR3 bases are TGCGCCAGCAGCCAGGTGGGGGAGGGTTACGAGCAGTACTTC. Translated, it gives CASSQVGEGYEQYF.

The chain employs TRBV11-2 and TRBJ2-7; no firm D call. The CDR3 has 13 amino acids. Deletions cut 0 bases from V and 1 base from J, with 4 bases between. CDR1 is SGHAT and CDR2 is FQNNGV in the germline V gene. CDR3 residues: CASSLDPSYEQYF. CDR3 sequence (DNA): TGTGCCAGCAGCTTAGACCCATCCTACGAGCAGTACTTC.

This sequence joins TRBV5-4 and TRBJ2-5; no reliable D call. Per germline, CDR1 SGHNT and CDR2 YYREEE (reference sequence). The CDR3 runs 12 residues. V gave up 0 bases and J gave up 0 bases, with 0 bases separating them. Here the CDR3 DNA reads TGTGCCAGCAGCTTGGACCAAGAGACCCAGTACTTC. Translating it yields CASSLDQETQYF. Variable domain in full (rest from reference TRBV5-4 and TRBJ2-5): ETGVTQSPTHLIKTRGQQVTLRCSSQSGHNTVSWYQQALGQGPQFIFQYYREEENGRGNFPPRFSGLQFPNYSSELNVNALELDDSALYLCASSLDQETQYFGPGTRLLVL.

The chain is built from TRBV5-4 and TRBJ1-1; D not certain. Germline V gives CDR1 SGHNT, CDR2 YYREEE (reference sequence). The CDR3 loop spans 16 amino acids. With 4 bases removed from V and 0 bases from J, the gap between germline ends came to 16 bases. DNA for the CDR3: TGTGCCAGCAGCCTACTCGGGGAGGGCATGAACACTGAAGCTTTCTTT. Translation gives CASSLLGEGMNTEAFF.

The chain combines TRBV7-9 with TRBJ2-2, with D possibly TRBD1 on 5 matching bases. Trimming cost V 5 bases and J 7 bases, with 8 bases left between them. There are 12 residues in the CDR3. Germline-derived CDR1 and CDR2 are SEHNR and FQNEAQ (reference sequence). The CDR3 is CASSLGDGELFF. The CDR3, as DNA: TGTGCCAGCAGCCTAGGGGACGGGGAGCTGTTTTTT.

This sequence joins TRBV4-1 and TRBJ2-1; TRBD2 matches 8 bases. CDR3 size: 14 residues. The germline V gene has CDR1 MGHRA and CDR2 YSYEKL. V shed 3 bases and J 3 bases; nucleotides not matched to a gene: 1. CDR3 in DNA: TGCGCCAGCAGCCAGGGACTAGACTACAATGAGCAGTTCTTC. The encoded protein is CASSQGLDYNEQFF.

V is TRBV7-8 and J is TRBJ2-3; 9 bases are shared with TRBD2. J was trimmed by 6 bases and V by 5 bases; bases with no gene match: 9. Germline V gene data show CDR1 as SGHVS and CDR2 as FQNEAQ. The CDR3 is 15 amino acids. CDR3 protein: CASSRTAGGGDTQYF. Written as DNA, the CDR3 is TGTGCCAGCAGCCGAACAGCGGGAGGAGGGGATACGCAGTATTTT.

On this clone: The limits of the CDR3 on the DNA are not certain, so only TCRdb's listed CDR3 is given. V usage is TRBV28 and J usage is TRBJ1-6. The CDR3 is 16 amino acids in total, end residues counted. Germline values: CDR1 MDHEN, CDR2 SYDVKM. The CDR3 loop reads CASSSSVRGWNSPLHF.

The rearrangement uses TRBV18 and TRBJ2-5; the D is unclear. This CDR3 is 13 amino acids long. V lost 4 bases and J 2 bases, leaving 8 bases between the germline ends. Per germline, CDR1 KGHSH and CDR2 LQKENI. This chain's CDR3 is CASSRTPQETQYF. The CDR3 DNA reads TGTGCCAGCTCACGAACTCCTCAAGAGACCCAGTACTTC.

The chain is built from TRBV7-9 and TRBJ1-1; TRBD1 might be the D (6 bases). The CDR3 length is 17 residues. Trimming took 6 bases from V and 6 from J, leaving 26 bases between them. CDR1 and CDR2 (germline): SEHNR, FQNEAQ (reference sequence). CDR3 region: CASSQHFSGAALAEAFF. The CDR3 DNA follows: TGTGCCAGCAGTCAACATTTTTCGGGGGCCGCCTTGGCTGAAGCTTTCTTT.

The chain recombines TRBV30 with TRBJ1-1; D unclear. Between the trimmed V and J ends, which lost 5 bases and 2 bases, there was a span of 6 bases. CDR1 and CDR2 from the germline V gene are GTSNPN and SVGIG (reference sequence). This CDR3 comprises 11 residues. CDR3 in DNA: TGTGCCTGGGGCCTAAACACTGAAGCTTTCTTT. Translating it yields CAWGLNTEAFF.

The V call is TRBV18, the J call TRBJ2-5, with a tentative D call TRBD2 (5 bases). The end of the DNA is better explained by TRBJ2-7, so the J call may be wrong. Looked up from germline, CDR1 is KGHSH and CDR2 is LQKENI. The CDR3 length is 15 residues. CDR3 nucleotide sequence: TGTGCCAGCTCGACCCACGGGGAGAGGACTTACGAGCAGTACTTC. It translates to CASSTHGERTYEQYF.

This chain uses TRBV7-8 with TRBJ1-1; tentative D call: TRBD1 (5 bases). The CDR3 extends over 15 amino acids. V was cut by 5 bases and J by 0 bases, with 13 bases left in between. Germline lookup yields CDR1 SGHVS and CDR2 FQNEAQ. The CDR3 protein is CASSGGVLLNTEAFF. CDR3 coding DNA: TGTGCCAGCAGCGGGGGGGTGCTTCTGAACACTGAAGCTTTCTTT.

The rearrangement joins TRBV7-9 to TRBJ2-5; D is possibly TRBD1 (6 bases). Judging by the DNA end, TRBJ2-7 fits better; the J call may be wrong. CDR1 and CDR2 from the germline V gene are SEHNR and FQNEAQ (reference sequence). CDR3 length equals 13 residues. CDR3 loop: CASSEDRIYEQYF. CDR3 nucleotides: TGTGCCAGCAGTGAGGACAGAATCTACGAGCAGTACTTC.

This chain connects TRBV19 to TRBJ1-1, with D possibly being TRBD1 (5 bases). Trimming removed 3 bases from V and 0 bases from J, with 5 bases in between. This CDR3 has 13 residues. Per the germline V gene, CDR1 is LNHDA and CDR2 is SQIVND (reference sequence). CDR3 in DNA: TGTGCCAGTAGTATGACAGTGAACACTGAAGCTTTCTTT. As protein: CASSMTVNTEAFF.

DNA of the CDR3: TGTGCCTGGAGTGTAAGGGCGTCTGGGAGCAATCAGCCCCAGCATTTT. This codes for CAWSVRASGSNQPQHF. This chain joins TRBV30 and TRBJ1-5; unclear D gene. There are 16 residues in the CDR3. V dropped 0 bases and J dropped 1 base, with 13 bases sitting between them. Germline CDR1 and CDR2: GTSNPN and SVGIG (reference sequence).

The chain uses TRBV14 and TRBJ1-4; 10 nucleotides agree with TRBD1. The CDR3 totals 13 residues. Germline assignment: CDR1 SGHDN and CDR2 FVKESK. V gave up 6 bases and J gave up 14 bases; unmatched junction bases: 9. The CDR3 DNA reads as TGTGCCAGCAGACGACAGGGGGCTATAGAGCTGTTTTTT. This translates into CASRRQGAIELFF.

The chain joins TRBV7-3 to TRBJ2-3; TRBD1 might be the D (6 bases). The V and J ends lost 5 bases and 1 base respectively, with 16 bases between them. Germline V gives CDR1 SGHTA, CDR2 FQGTGA. CDR3 length: 16 residues. This CDR3 reads CASSPGTSGRTDTQYF. The CDR3 DNA reads TGTGCCAGCAGCCCAGGGACATCAGGACGCACAGATACGCAGTATTTT. The variable domain in full, completed from reference TRBV7-3 and TRBJ2-3, reads GAGVSQTPSNKVTEKGKYVELRCDPISGHTALYWYRQSLGQGPEFLIYFQGTGAADDSGLPNDRFFAVRPEGSVSTLKIQRTERGDSAVYLCASSPGTSGRTDTQYFGPGTRLTVL.

The chain employs TRBV6-6 and TRBJ2-1, with D tentatively TRBD1 (7 bases). Trimming took 8 bases from V and 7 from J, leaving 15 bases between them. Germline CDR1 reads MNHNY; CDR2 reads SVGAGI (reference sequence). The CDR3 totals 13 residues. As DNA, the CDR3 is TGTGCCAGCCATGGGGCAGGGGGGAATGAGCAGTTCTTC. Translated, it gives CASHGAGGNEQFF.

The chain joins TRBV4-1 to TRBJ2-5; D unresolved. Germline values: CDR1 MGHRA, CDR2 YSYEKL. CDR3 length: 13 amino acids. V was clipped by 1 base and J by 5 bases, with 8 bases between them. CDR3 loop: CASSQVRTETQYF. The CDR3 DNA reads TGCGCCAGCAGCCAAGTCCGGACGGAGACCCAGTACTTC.